A selection of T cell receptor beta chains follows, all from one sample in a study of blood T cell repertoires in COVID-19. TCRdb keeps only in-frame clones here, not all; method: immunoSEQ multiplex PCR. The table includes about 110,000 clones, 75% to 90% detected once. Material: peripheral blood. The receptors originated from a woman aged 45-65 years with acute or convalescent COVID-19. The CDR3 runs from the conserved cysteine through the conserved F or W. A D gene is named only where the DNA matches it firmly. Clone size is not always given. Where it is, it says once, few, many or a class for expanded clones.

v_gene: TRBV27; j_gene: TRBJ2-7; d_gene: -; abundance: few; CDR3aa: CASSPQPPTKWVPEQYF; CDR3nt: TGTGCCAGCAGTCCCCAGCCCCCGACAAAGTGGGTTCCCGAGCAGTACTTC
v_gene: TRBV15; j_gene: TRBJ2-2; d_gene: TRBD2; abundance: once; CDR3aa: CATLPISGRGTGELFF; CDR3nt: TGTGCCACCCTCCCAATTAGCGGGAGAGGAACCGGGGAGCTGTTTTTT
v_gene: TRBV6-5; j_gene: TRBJ2-5; d_gene: TRBD2; abundance: -; CDR3aa: CASSPGLAGAETQYF; CDR3nt: TGTGCCAGCAGTCCCGGACTAGCGGGGGCGGAGACCCAGTACTTC
v_gene: TRBV10-3; j_gene: TRBJ1-2; d_gene: -; abundance: -; CDR3aa: CAISDSAGYGYTF; CDR3nt: TGTGCCATCAGTGACTCGGCAGGGTATGGCTACACCTTC
v_gene: TRBV6-2/TRBV6-3; j_gene: TRBJ1-1; d_gene: -; abundance: -; CDR3aa: CASSYSAGMNTEAFF; CDR3nt: TGTGCCAGCAGTTACTCGGCAGGGATGAACACTGAAGCTTTCTTT
v_gene: TRBV3-1/TRBV3-2; j_gene: TRBJ1-1; d_gene: -; abundance: -; CDR3aa: CASSHSVPGSFNTEAFF; CDR3nt: TGTGCCAGCAGCCATTCTGTGCCCGGGTCCTTCAACACTGAAGCTTTCTTT
v_gene: TRBV6-5; j_gene: TRBJ2-7; d_gene: -; abundance: -; CDR3aa: CASSQDSYEQYF; CDR3nt: TGTGCCAGCAGTCAGGATTCCTACGAGCAGTACTTC
v_gene: TRBV6-5; j_gene: TRBJ1-1; d_gene: TRBD1; abundance: once; CDR3aa: CASSLDRGDTEAFF; CDR3nt: TGTGCCAGCAGCCTGGACAGGGGGGACACTGAAGCTTTCTTT
v_gene: TRBV6-5; j_gene: TRBJ1-2; d_gene: -; abundance: -; CDR3aa: CASTGAHGYTF; CDR3nt: TGTGCCAGCACAGGGGCCCATGGCTACACCTTC
v_gene: TRBV10-3; j_gene: TRBJ1-1; d_gene: TRBD1; abundance: -; CDR3aa: CAISTGQGGISKVNTEAFF; CDR3nt: TGTGCCATCAGTACGGGACAGGGGGGTATCAGTAAGGTGAACACTGAAGCTTTCTTT
v_gene: TRBV4-1; j_gene: TRBJ2-2; d_gene: -; abundance: -; CDR3aa: CASSLTVNTGELFF; CDR3nt: TGCGCCAGCAGCCTGACAGTAAACACCGGGGAGCTGTTTTTT
v_gene: TRBV11-2; j_gene: TRBJ2-7; d_gene: -; abundance: -; CDR3aa: CASSSTGTSRTYEQYF; CDR3nt: TGTGCCAGCAGCTCCACCGGGACATCGAGGACCTACGAGCAGTACTTC
v_gene: TRBV7-3; j_gene: TRBJ2-1; d_gene: -; abundance: -; CDR3aa: CASSLTEGSYNEQFF; CDR3nt: TGTGCCAGCAGCTTAACGGAGGGCTCATACAATGAGCAGTTCTTC
v_gene: TRBV30; j_gene: TRBJ1-6; d_gene: TRBD1; abundance: -; CDR3aa: CAWRGTGSSPLHF; CDR3nt: TGTGCCTGGAGGGGGACAGGGAGTTCACCCCTCCACTTT
v_gene: TRBV9; j_gene: TRBJ2-2; d_gene: TRBD1; abundance: -; CDR3aa: CASSVGGGMLAGYTGELFF; CDR3nt: TGTGCCAGCAGCGTAGGAGGGGGCATGCTAGCAGGATACACCGGGGAGCTGTTTTTT
v_gene: TRBV2; j_gene: TRBJ2-7; d_gene: TRBD1; abundance: -; CDR3aa: CASSLETGSEQYF; CDR3nt: TGTGCCAGCAGCCTAGAGACAGGGTCCGAGCAGTACTTC
v_gene: TRBV7-3; j_gene: TRBJ1-1; d_gene: TRBD1; abundance: -; CDR3aa: CASRMTGKGRKDTEAFF; CDR3nt: TGTGCCAGCAGAATGACAGGGAAAGGGAGAAAGGACACTGAAGCTTTCTTT
v_gene: TRBV6-5; j_gene: TRBJ1-2; d_gene: -; abundance: -; CDR3aa: CASSYSGGRSEDGYTF; CDR3nt: TGTGCCAGCAGTTACTCAGGCGGTCGCTCTGAGGATGGCTACACCTTC
v_gene: TRBV10-3; j_gene: TRBJ1-2; d_gene: -; abundance: -; CDR3aa: CAIGGPGPWGYTF; CDR3nt: TGTGCCATCGGAGGTCCAGGTCCGTGGGGCTACACCTTC
v_gene: TRBV12-3/TRBV12-4; j_gene: TRBJ1-1; d_gene: TRBD1; abundance: -; CDR3aa: CASSSTGATEAFF; CDR3nt: TGTGCCAGCAGCTCCACAGGGGCCACTGAAGCTTTCTTT
v_gene: TRBV6-5; j_gene: TRBJ1-5; d_gene: -; abundance: -; CDR3aa: CATKSRESSNQPQHF; CDR3nt: TGTGCCACTAAGTCCCGGGAAAGTAGCAATCAGCCCCAGCATTTT
v_gene: TRBV30; j_gene: TRBJ1-3; d_gene: TRBD1; abundance: -; CDR3aa: CAWTGTGSLGRNTIYF; CDR3nt: TGTGCCTGGACCGGGACAGGGAGTTTAGGAAGAAACACCATATATTTT
v_gene: TRBV5-1; j_gene: TRBJ1-2; d_gene: -; abundance: -; CDR3aa: CASSQGVYYGYTF; CDR3nt: TGCGCCAGCAGCCAAGGGGTGTACTATGGCTACACCTTC
v_gene: TRBV4-3; j_gene: TRBJ1-5; d_gene: -; abundance: -; CDR3aa: CASSQDTAGGPQHF; CDR3nt: TGCGCCAGCAGCCAAGATACGGCAGGAGGGCCCCAGCATTTT
v_gene: TRBV7-9; j_gene: TRBJ2-7; d_gene: -; abundance: -; CDR3aa: CASSLYFSTRDRYEQYF; CDR3nt: TGTGCCAGCAGCTTATATTTTTCGACGCGAGACAGGTACGAGCAGTACTTC
v_gene: TRBV9; j_gene: TRBJ2-3; d_gene: -; abundance: -; CDR3aa: CASSVGLASTDTQYF; CDR3nt: TGTGCCAGCAGCGTCGGGTTAGCTAGCACAGATACGCAGTATTTT
v_gene: TRBV24-1; j_gene: TRBJ2-5; d_gene: -; abundance: -; CDR3aa: CATSDGQAGGETQYF; CDR3nt: TGTGCCACCAGTGATGGCCAGGCAGGAGGCGAGACCCAGTACTTC
v_gene: TRBV3-1/TRBV3-2; j_gene: TRBJ2-6; d_gene: -; abundance: -; CDR3aa: CASSHLLRGSGANVLTF; CDR3nt: TGTGCCAGCAGCCATCTCCTAAGAGGCTCTGGGGCCAACGTCCTGACTTTC
v_gene: TRBV27; j_gene: TRBJ1-6; d_gene: -; abundance: -; CDR3aa: CASKDAAGPLHF; CDR3nt: TGTGCCAGCAAAGACGCTGCAGGACCCCTCCACTTT
v_gene: TRBV30; j_gene: TRBJ1-2; d_gene: -; abundance: -; CDR3aa: CAWSLTGEGYTF; CDR3nt: TGTGCCTGGAGTTTGACAGGAGAGGGCTACACCTTC
v_gene: TRBV15; j_gene: TRBJ1-1; d_gene: -; abundance: -; CDR3aa: CATSYGFGAFF; CDR3nt: TGTGCCACCAGCTACGGGTTCGGAGCTTTCTTT
v_gene: TRBV13; j_gene: TRBJ2-1; d_gene: -; abundance: -; CDR3aa: CASSRNTGTPSYNEQFF; CDR3nt: TGTGCCAGCAGCCGCAATACCGGGACTCCGTCCTACAATGAGCAGTTCTTC
v_gene: TRBV7-8; j_gene: TRBJ1-1; d_gene: -; abundance: -; CDR3aa: CASTFGGVTEAFF; CDR3nt: TGTGCCAGCACCTTCGGAGGGGTCACTGAAGCTTTCTTT
v_gene: TRBV2; j_gene: TRBJ2-5; d_gene: TRBD1; abundance: -; CDR3aa: CASSNDRASQETQYF; CDR3nt: TGTGCCAGCTCAAACGACAGGGCTAGCCAAGAGACCCAGTACTTC
v_gene: TRBV6-2/TRBV6-3; j_gene: TRBJ1-1; d_gene: -; abundance: -; CDR3aa: CASSWQKNTEAFF; CDR3nt: TGTGCCAGCAGTTGGCAGAAGAACACTGAAGCTTTCTTT
v_gene: TRBV7-8; j_gene: TRBJ1-1; d_gene: TRBD1; abundance: few; CDR3aa: CASSLRGTGMTEAFF; CDR3nt: TGTGCCAGCAGCTTACGTGGGACAGGGATGACTGAAGCTTTCTTT
v_gene: TRBV3-1/TRBV3-2; j_gene: TRBJ2-3; d_gene: TRBD2; abundance: -; CDR3aa: CASSRSGGVYDTQYF; CDR3nt: TGTGCCAGCAGCCGCAGCGGGGGGGTGTATGATACGCAGTATTTT
v_gene: TRBV30; j_gene: TRBJ1-2; d_gene: -; abundance: -; CDR3aa: CAWSAGSYGYTF; CDR3nt: TGTGCCTGGAGTGCGGGGTCCTATGGCTACACCTTC
v_gene: TRBV6-6; j_gene: TRBJ1-2; d_gene: TRBD1; abundance: few; CDR3aa: CASSSNLGQEKPGYTF; CDR3nt: TGTGCCAGCAGCTCCAACTTAGGACAGGAGAAACCTGGCTACACCTTC
v_gene: TRBV7-9; j_gene: TRBJ2-7; d_gene: TRBD1; abundance: -; CDR3aa: CASSQGQDLGYEQYF; CDR3nt: TGTGCCAGCAGCCAGGGACAGGACCTCGGTTACGAGCAGTACTTC
v_gene: TRBV20-1; j_gene: TRBJ2-5; d_gene: TRBD2; abundance: -; CDR3aa: CSASLASGSQETQYF; CDR3nt: TGCAGTGCTAGTCTGGCTAGCGGGAGTCAAGAGACCCAGTACTTC
v_gene: TRBV2; j_gene: TRBJ1-2; d_gene: -; abundance: -; CDR3aa: CASNTEAEGYTF; CDR3nt: TGTGCCAGCAACACCGAAGCGGAGGGCTACACCTTC